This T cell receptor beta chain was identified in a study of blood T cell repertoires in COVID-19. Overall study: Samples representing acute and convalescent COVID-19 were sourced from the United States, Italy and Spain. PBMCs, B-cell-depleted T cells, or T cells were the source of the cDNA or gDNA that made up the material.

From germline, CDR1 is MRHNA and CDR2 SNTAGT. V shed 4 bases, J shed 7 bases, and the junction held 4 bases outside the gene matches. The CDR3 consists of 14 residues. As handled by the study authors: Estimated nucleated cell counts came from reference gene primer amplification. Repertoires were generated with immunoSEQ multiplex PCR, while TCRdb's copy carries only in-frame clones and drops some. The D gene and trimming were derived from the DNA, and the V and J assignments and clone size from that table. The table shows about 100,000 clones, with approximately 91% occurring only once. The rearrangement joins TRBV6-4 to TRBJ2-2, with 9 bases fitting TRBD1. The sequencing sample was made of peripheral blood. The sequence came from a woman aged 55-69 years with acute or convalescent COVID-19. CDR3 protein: CASSAGTGNGELFF. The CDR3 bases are TGTGCCAGCAGTGCCGGGACAGGGAACGGGGAGCTGTTTTTT.